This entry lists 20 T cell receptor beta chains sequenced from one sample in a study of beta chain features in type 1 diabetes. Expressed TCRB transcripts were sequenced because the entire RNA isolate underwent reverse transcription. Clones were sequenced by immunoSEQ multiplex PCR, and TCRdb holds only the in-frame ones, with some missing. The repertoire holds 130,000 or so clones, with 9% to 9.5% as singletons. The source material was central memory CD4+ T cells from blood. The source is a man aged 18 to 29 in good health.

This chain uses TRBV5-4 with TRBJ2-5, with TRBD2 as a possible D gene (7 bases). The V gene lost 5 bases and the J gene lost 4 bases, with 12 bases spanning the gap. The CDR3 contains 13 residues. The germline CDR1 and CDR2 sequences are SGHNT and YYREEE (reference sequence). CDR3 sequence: CASRDRGAETQYF. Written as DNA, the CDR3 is TGTGCCAGCAGAGATCGGGGGGCAGAGACCCAGTACTTC.

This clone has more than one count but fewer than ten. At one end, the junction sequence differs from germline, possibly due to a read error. CDR3 residues: CASSLGTLTDTQYF. CDR3 nucleotide sequence: TGCGCCAGCAGTTTGGGGACTTTGACAGATACGCAGTATTTT. The J gene is TRBJ2-3, the V gene TRBV5-1, with a possible D match to TRBD2 (6 bases). CDR3 length: 14 amino acids. Germline CDR1 SGHRS, CDR2 YFSETQ.

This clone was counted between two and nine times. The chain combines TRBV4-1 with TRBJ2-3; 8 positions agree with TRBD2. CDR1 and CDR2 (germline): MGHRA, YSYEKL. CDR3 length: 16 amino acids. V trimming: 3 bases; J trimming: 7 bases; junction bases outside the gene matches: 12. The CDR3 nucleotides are TGCGCCAGCAGCCAGATCGGCGGGGGGAAAGTGAATACGCAGTATTTT. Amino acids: CASSQIGGGKVNTQYF.

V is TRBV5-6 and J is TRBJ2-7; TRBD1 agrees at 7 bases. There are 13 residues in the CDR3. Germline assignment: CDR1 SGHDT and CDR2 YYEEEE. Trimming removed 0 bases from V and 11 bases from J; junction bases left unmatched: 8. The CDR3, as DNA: TGTGCCAGCAGCTTGGGCGGACAGGTGGGAGAGTACTTC. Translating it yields CASSLGGQVGEYF.

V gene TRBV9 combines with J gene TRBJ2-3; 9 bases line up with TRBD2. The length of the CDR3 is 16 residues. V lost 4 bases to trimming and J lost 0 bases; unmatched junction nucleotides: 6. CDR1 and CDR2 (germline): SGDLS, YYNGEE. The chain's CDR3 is CASSQTLAGSTDTQYF. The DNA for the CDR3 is TGTGCCAGCAGCCAAACGCTAGCGGGGAGCACAGATACGCAGTATTTT.

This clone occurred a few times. CDR3 nucleotides: TGTGCCAGCAGGAAGTCGCGCCAGCCCCAGCATTTT. This encodes CASRKSRQPQHF. The rearrangement joins TRBV6-1 to TRBJ1-5; D unclear. The V gene lost 6 bases and the J gene lost 7 bases, with 10 bases spanning the gap. The CDR3 is 12 amino acids. Per the germline V gene, CDR1 is MNHNS and CDR2 is SASEGT.

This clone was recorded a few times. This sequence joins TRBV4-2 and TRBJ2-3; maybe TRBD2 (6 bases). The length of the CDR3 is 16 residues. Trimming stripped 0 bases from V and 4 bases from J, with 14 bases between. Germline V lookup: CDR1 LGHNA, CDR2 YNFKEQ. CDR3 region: CASSQDTTGTADTQYF. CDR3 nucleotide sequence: TGTGCCAGCAGCCAAGATACGACGGGGACTGCAGATACGCAGTATTTT.

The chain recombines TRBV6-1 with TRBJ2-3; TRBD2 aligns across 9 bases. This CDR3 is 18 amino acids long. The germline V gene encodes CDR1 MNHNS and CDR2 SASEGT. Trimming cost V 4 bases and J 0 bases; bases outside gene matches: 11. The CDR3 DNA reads TGTGCCAGCAGTGGTCTAGCGGGGACTACGCCCAGCACAGATACGCAGTATTTT. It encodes CASSGLAGTTPSTDTQYF.

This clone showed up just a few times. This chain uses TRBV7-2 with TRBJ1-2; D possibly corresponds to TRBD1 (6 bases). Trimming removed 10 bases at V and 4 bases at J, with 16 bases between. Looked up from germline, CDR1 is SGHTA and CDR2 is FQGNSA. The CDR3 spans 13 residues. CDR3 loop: CATKITGTYGYTF. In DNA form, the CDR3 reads TGTGCCACCAAGATTACAGGGACCTATGGCTACACCTTC.

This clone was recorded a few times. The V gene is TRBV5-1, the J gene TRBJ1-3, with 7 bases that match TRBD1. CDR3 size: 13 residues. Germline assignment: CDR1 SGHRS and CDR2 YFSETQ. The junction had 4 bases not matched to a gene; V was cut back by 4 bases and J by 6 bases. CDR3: CASSLGTENTIYF. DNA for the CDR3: TGCGCCAGCAGCCTCGGGACAGAAAACACCATATATTTT. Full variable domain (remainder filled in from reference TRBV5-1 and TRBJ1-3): KAGVTQTPRYLIKTRGQQVTLSCSPISGHRSVSWYQQTPGQGLQFLFEYFSETQRNKGNFPGRFSGRQFSNSRSEMNVSTLELGDSALYLCASSLGTENTIYFGEGSWLTVV.

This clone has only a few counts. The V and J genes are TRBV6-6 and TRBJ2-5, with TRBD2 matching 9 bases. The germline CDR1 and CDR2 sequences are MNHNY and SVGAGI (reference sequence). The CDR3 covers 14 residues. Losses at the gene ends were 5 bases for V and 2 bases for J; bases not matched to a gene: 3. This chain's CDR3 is CASSSGGSQETQYF. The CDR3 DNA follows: TGTGCCAGCAGTAGCGGGGGGTCGCAAGAGACCCAGTACTTC.

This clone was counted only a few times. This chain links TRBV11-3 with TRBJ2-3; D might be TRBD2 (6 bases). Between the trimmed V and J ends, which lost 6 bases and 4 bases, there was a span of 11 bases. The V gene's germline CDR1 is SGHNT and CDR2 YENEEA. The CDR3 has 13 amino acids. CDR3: CASRASVADTQYF. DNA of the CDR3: TGTGCCAGCAGGGCTAGCGTTGCAGATACGCAGTATTTT.

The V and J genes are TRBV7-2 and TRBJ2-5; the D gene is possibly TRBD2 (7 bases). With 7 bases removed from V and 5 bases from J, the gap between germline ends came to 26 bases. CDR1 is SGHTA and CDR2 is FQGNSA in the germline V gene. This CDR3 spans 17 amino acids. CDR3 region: CASKTSNTLGGAETQYF. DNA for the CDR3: TGTGCCAGCAAAACTAGTAATACCCTGGGGGGGGCGGAGACCCAGTACTTC.

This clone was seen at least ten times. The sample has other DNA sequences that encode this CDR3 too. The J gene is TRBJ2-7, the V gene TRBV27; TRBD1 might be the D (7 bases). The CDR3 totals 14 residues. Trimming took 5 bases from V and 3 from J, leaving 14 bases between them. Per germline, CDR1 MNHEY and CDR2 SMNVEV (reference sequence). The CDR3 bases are TGTGCCAGCAGTCTCAGACAGGGACTCTACGAGCAGTACTTC. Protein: CASSLRQGLYEQYF.

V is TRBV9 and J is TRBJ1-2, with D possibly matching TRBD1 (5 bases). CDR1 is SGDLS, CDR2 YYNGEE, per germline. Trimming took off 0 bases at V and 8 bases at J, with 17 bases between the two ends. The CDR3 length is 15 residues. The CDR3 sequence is CASSVDRRPFGGYTF. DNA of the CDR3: TGTGCCAGCAGCGTAGACAGGCGCCCTTTTGGGGGCTACACCTTC.

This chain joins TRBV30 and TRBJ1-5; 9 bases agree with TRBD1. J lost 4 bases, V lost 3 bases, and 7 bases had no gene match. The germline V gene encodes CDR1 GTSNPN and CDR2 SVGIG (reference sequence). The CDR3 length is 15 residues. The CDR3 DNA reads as TGTGCCTGGAGCGTCGGACAGGGGAGGAATCAGCCCCAGCATTTT. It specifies CAWSVGQGRNQPQHF.

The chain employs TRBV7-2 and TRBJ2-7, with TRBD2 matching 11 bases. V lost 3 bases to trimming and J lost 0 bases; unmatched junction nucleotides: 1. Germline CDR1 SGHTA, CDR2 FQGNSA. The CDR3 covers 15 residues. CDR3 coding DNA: TGTGCCAGCAGCTTTACTAGCGGGGGCTCCTACGAGCAGTACTTC. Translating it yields CASSFTSGGSYEQYF.

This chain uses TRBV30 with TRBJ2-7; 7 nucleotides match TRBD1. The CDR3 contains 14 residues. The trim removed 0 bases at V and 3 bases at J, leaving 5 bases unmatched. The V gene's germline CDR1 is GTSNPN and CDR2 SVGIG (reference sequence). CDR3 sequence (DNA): TGTGCCTGGAGTGTTTACAGGGGTCACTACGAGCAGTACTTC. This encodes CAWSVYRGHYEQYF. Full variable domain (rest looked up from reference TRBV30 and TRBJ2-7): SQTIHQWPATLVQPVGSPLSLECTVEGTSNPNLYWYRQAAGRGLQLLFYSVGIGQISSEVPQNLSASRPQDRQFILSSKKLLLSDSGFYLCAWSVYRGHYEQYFGPGTRLTVT.

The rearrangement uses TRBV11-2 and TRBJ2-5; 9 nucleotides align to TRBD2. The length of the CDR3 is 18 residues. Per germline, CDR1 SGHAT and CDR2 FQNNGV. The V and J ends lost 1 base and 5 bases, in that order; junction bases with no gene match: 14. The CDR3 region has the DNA TGTGCCAGCAGCTTAGGGTTGTTGGCGGGGGGGCAACAGGAGACCCAGTACTTC. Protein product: CASSLGLLAGGQQETQYF.

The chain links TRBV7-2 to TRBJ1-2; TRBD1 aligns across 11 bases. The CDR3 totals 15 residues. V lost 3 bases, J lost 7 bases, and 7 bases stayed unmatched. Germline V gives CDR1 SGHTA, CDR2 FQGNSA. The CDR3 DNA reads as TGTGCCAGCAGCTTGCAATCCGGGACAGGGGGTGGCTACACCTTC. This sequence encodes CASSLQSGTGGGYTF.